These 14 T cell receptor beta chains came from one sample sequenced in a study of beta chain features in type 1 diabetes. Investigators reverse transcribed all isolated RNA, so they sequenced expressed TCRB transcripts. TCRdb's table, derived via immunoSEQ multiplex PCR, lists solely in-frame clones and lacks some. Among under 95,000 clones listed, 30% to 40% were seen once. Sequencing input: stem cell memory CD4+ T cells from blood. These TCRs come from a woman between 18 and 30 years old in good health.

The chain carries TRBV12-5 and TRBJ2-3, with 8 bases aligning to TRBD1. CDR1 LGHNT and CDR2 FRNRAP come from the germline V gene. V shed 7 bases and J 0 bases; nucleotides not matched to a gene: 6. The CDR3 contains 15 residues. In DNA, the CDR3 is TGTGCTAGTGTCATGGACAGGGTGAGCACAGATACGCAGTATTTT. Its translation is CASVMDRVSTDTQYF.

This clone was seen only a few times. The V call is TRBV5-1, the J call TRBJ2-1; 8 positions agree with TRBD2. Looked up from germline, CDR1 is SGHRS and CDR2 is YFSETQ. V lost 0 bases, J lost 2 bases, and 10 bases stayed unmatched. This CDR3 is 18 amino acids long. The DNA of the CDR3 is TGCGCCAGCAGCTTGGGGTCGAGATTTAGCGGGACCTACAATGAGCAGTTCTTC. Amino acids: CASSLGSRFSGTYNEQFF.

V gene TRBV7-2 combines with J gene TRBJ1-5; D uncertain. V was pared by 1 base and J by 0 bases, with 7 bases between. The germline CDR1 and CDR2 sequences are SGHTA and FQGNSA. The CDR3 covers 15 residues. This CDR3 is CASSLGQRSNQPQHF. The CDR3 DNA reads TGTGCCAGCAGCTTAGGGCAGCGTAGCAATCAGCCCCAGCATTTT.

V gene TRBV7-2 combines with J gene TRBJ2-5; a weak D match, TRBD2 (5 bases). This CDR3 contains 14 residues. The germline gives CDR1 SGHTA, CDR2 FQGNSA. V was clipped by 5 bases and J by 4 bases, with 14 bases between them. CDR3 nucleotides: TGTGCCAGCAGCCCCCTCGGGGTGCGAGAGACCCAGTACTTC. Translating gives CASSPLGVRETQYF.

The genes are TRBV18 and TRBJ2-3; no clear D. The CDR3 sequence is 16 residues long. The ends were cut back, 3 bases at V and 0 bases at J, with 13 bases in the middle. The germline gives CDR1 KGHSH, CDR2 LQKENI. CDR3 sequence reads: CASSPLGRTSTDTQYF. For the CDR3, the DNA is TGTGCCAGCTCACCGTTGGGCAGAACGAGCACAGATACGCAGTATTTT.

The V call is TRBV7-3, the J call TRBJ1-1; D unresolved. The germline gives CDR1 SGHTA, CDR2 FQGTGA. The CDR3 extends over 17 amino acids. Deletions cut 7 bases from V and 3 bases from J, with 24 bases between. The CDR3 DNA follows: TGTGCCAGCACCAAAAAGCGGTCAGTACTTTGCTACACTGAAGCTTTCTTT. It is translated as CASTKKRSVLCYTEAFF. Based on the CDR3 plus reference TRBV7-3 and TRBJ1-1, the full variable domain is GAGVSQTPSNKVTEKGKYVELRCDPISGHTALYWYRQSLGQGPEFLIYFQGTGAADDSGLPNDRFFAVRPEGSVSTLKIQRTERGDSAVYLCASTKKRSVLCYTEAFFGQGTRLTVV.

This clone has just a few counts. This chain joins TRBV7-2 and TRBJ2-5, with TRBD2 matching 7 bases. In germline, CDR1 is SGHTA, CDR2 FQGNSA. This CDR3 comprises 14 residues. The trim removed 1 base at V and 7 bases at J, leaving 6 bases unmatched. CDR3 protein: CASSLELAWGTQYF. CDR3 nucleotide sequence: TGTGCCAGCAGCTTAGAACTAGCGTGGGGGACCCAGTACTTC.

V and J are TRBV18 and TRBJ1-5; D is possibly TRBD1 (5 bases). The CDR3 runs to 14 residues. Germline V gives CDR1 KGHSH, CDR2 LQKENI. V was clipped by 3 bases and J by 8 bases, with 14 bases between them. CDR3 DNA sequence: TGTGCCAGCTCACCGCTTCAGGTAGGGGAGCCCCAGCATTTT. Amino acids: CASSPLQVGEPQHF. Drawing the rest from reference TRBV18 and TRBJ1-5, the complete variable domain is NAGVMQNPRHLVRRRGQEARLRCSPMKGHSHVYWYRQLPEEGLKFMVYLQKENIIDESGMPKERFSAEFPKEGPSILRIQQVVRGDSAAYFCASSPLQVGEPQHFGDGTRLSIL.

This sequence joins TRBV11-2 and TRBJ1-5, with 8 bases fitting TRBD1. This CDR3 spans 16 amino acids. CDR1 is SGHAT, CDR2 FQNNGV, per germline. The J segment lost 0 bases and the V segment lost 6 bases, leaving 7 bases of the junction unmatched. CDR3 DNA sequence: TGTGCCAGCAGTTACGGGACAGGTAATAGCAATCAGCCCCAGCATTTT. It is translated as CASSYGTGNSNQPQHF.

V gene TRBV5-1 combines with J gene TRBJ1-1; possibly TRBD1 for D (5 bases). Trimming took off 6 bases at V and 1 base at J, with 16 bases between the two ends. Germline V lookup: CDR1 SGHRS, CDR2 YFSETQ. The CDR3 has 15 amino acids. CDR3 residues: CASTPGSQPNTEAFF. The CDR3, as DNA: TGCGCCAGCACCCCAGGGTCTCAGCCGAACACTGAAGCTTTCTTT.

This clone occurred a few times. This chain connects TRBV4-1 to TRBJ1-2; D is possibly TRBD1 (6 bases). The CDR3 is 15 residues long. V was pared by 1 base and J by 4 bases, with 13 bases between. Germline assignment: CDR1 MGHRA and CDR2 YSYEKL. The CDR3 DNA sequence: TGCGCCAGCAGCCAAGGGTCAGGGGATTTCTATGGCTACACCTTC. Protein sequence: CASSQGSGDFYGYTF.

A few counts support this clone. The chain joins TRBV7-9 to TRBJ2-5; D is ambiguous. The J call is in doubt because the DNA end fits TRBJ2-7 better. Germline assignment: CDR1 SEHNR and CDR2 FQNEAQ (reference sequence). CDR3 size: 12 residues. This chain's CDR3 is CASSLAHYEQYF. The DNA for the CDR3 is TGTGCCAGCAGCTTAGCACACTACGAGCAGTACTTC.

In this sample, this clone turned up a few times. The chain couples TRBV18 to TRBJ2-5; D remains unclear. The CDR3 runs to 13 residues. CDR1 is KGHSH, CDR2 LQKENI, per germline. Deletions cut 3 bases from V and 5 bases from J, with 10 bases between. CDR3 in amino acids: CASSPLETETQYF. The DNA of the CDR3 is TGTGCCAGCTCACCCCTGGAGACGGAGACCCAGTACTTC.

There are a few counts of this clone. The chain has TRBV18 and TRBJ1-6; D is perhaps TRBD1 (6 bases). Looked up from germline, CDR1 is KGHSH and CDR2 is LQKENI. The CDR3 has 15 amino acids. Trimming pared 2 bases from V and 7 bases from J, leaving 12 bases between. This CDR3 is CASSPAQGRNSPLHF. For the CDR3, the DNA is TGTGCCAGCTCACCAGCCCAGGGGAGAAATTCACCCCTCCACTTT. Full variable domain (rest looked up from reference TRBV18 and TRBJ1-6): NAGVMQNPRHLVRRRGQEARLRCSPMKGHSHVYWYRQLPEEGLKFMVYLQKENIIDESGMPKERFSAEFPKEGPSILRIQQVVRGDSAAYFCASSPAQGRNSPLHFGNGTRLTVT.